This T cell receptor beta chain was captured in a study of response to subunit inactivated influenza vaccine. Whole-study results and caveats: Each seasonal influenza vaccination, the authors suggested, recruits few new T cells.

V lost 4 bases and J 6 bases, leaving 10 bases between the germline ends. The CDR3 is 13 amino acids. CDR1 is LGHDT, CDR2 YNNKEL, per germline (reference sequence). By sample share, this clonotype is medium-sized. Its antigen remains unidentified. TCRdb reprocessed the RT-PCR reads with MiXCR, giving one entry per CDR3 protein. Of more than 450,000 distinct CDR3 sequences in the sample, approximately 7.7% are singletons; the top ten hold 10% to 15%. This sequence originates from a man aged 50-75 years who received an inactivated influenza vaccine. V and J are TRBV3-1 and TRBJ2-1; D is unresolved. Material: PBMCs from blood, obtained 23 months after vaccination. This CDR3 is CASSPRMGNEQFF. CDR3 nucleotides: TGTGCCAGCAGCCCCCGCATGGGCAATGAGCAGTTCTTC.